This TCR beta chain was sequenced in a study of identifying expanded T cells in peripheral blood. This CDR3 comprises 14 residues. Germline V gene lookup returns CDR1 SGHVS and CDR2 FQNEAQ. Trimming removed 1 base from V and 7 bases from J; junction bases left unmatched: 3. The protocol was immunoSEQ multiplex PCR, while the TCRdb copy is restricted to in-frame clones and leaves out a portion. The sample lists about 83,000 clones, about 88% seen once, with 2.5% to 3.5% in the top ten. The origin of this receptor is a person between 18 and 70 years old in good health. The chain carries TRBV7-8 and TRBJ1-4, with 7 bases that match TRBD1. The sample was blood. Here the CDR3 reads CASSLDRGSEKLFF. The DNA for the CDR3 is TGTGCCAGCAGCTTAGACAGGGGTTCTGAAAAACTGTTTTTT.